This TCR beta chain was observed in a study of CD8 T cells in Susac syndrome. Study-wide background: Within the group of sequenced Susac syndrome patients, six had active disease and eight were in remission.

V shed 2 bases and J shed 4 bases, with 6 bases lying between them. The germline CDR1 and CDR2 sequences are KGHDR and SFDVKD. The CDR3 contains 13 residues. Study-level results: The total CD8+ repertoires yielded 15 to 20 Susac-specific public clones and the CD8+ TEMRA repertoires yielded about 5.

With respect to this clonotype: What it binds is not known.

Reverse transcription used roughly 0.5 to 1 ug RNA and random hexamers. TCRdb re-derived calls from the immunoSEQ multiplex PCR reads in MiXCR, one entry per CDR3 protein. Of around 110,000 distinct CDR3 sequences in the sample, 85% to 95% were seen once. Sequencing input: CD8+ T cells from PBMCs. This clonotype originated in a human donor with Susac syndrome. The V and J genes are TRBV24-1 and TRBJ2-3, with D unresolved. As DNA, the CDR3 is TGTGCCACCAGTGATTCGTTCCCAGATACGCAGTATTTT. It codes for CATSDSFPDTQYF.